This T cell receptor (beta chain) was retrieved from a study of response to subunit inactivated influenza vaccine (dated by TCRdb to between 2017 and 2018). With respect to the entire study: Deep quantitative profiling of the T cell receptor repertoire was used in the study to follow responses to a trivalent subunit inactivated influenza vaccine.

Study-wide findings and limitations: According to the authors, only a limited number of new T cells may be recruited by each seasonal influenza vaccination.

Preparation of the library involved RT-PCR. The sequencer was an Illumina HiSeq 2500. The raw public reads went through TCRdb reprocessing: fastp at Q25, MiXCR clone calling, in-frame beta chains kept. Identical CDR3 proteins give one entry, which carries the most common genes and DNA. The sample has approximately 310,000 distinct CDR3 sequences on record, around a fifth of them singletons. In total, the top ten clones hold 10% of the sample. This clonotype appeared many times. Its cognate antigen has yet to be identified. No base qualities exist here, and no much larger clone lies one base off it. The CDR3 has 15 amino acids, counting the end cysteine and phenylalanine. The DNA shown is the 45-base CDR3, in frame from base 1. V is pruned by 5 bases and J by 10 bases, leaving 10 bases of the junction without a gene match. From the germline V gene, CDR1 is SGHAT and CDR2 is FQNNGV.

Sequencing used PBMCs from blood, obtained 21 months after vaccination. The chain was built from TRBV11-2 and TRBJ1-4; 10 junctional bases match TRBD1. The TCR sequence derives from a man between 50 and 69 years old who received an inactivated influenza vaccine. Donor details come from another sample of the same person, matched by shared clones. Read as DNA, the sequence is TGTGCCAGCAGCCCGACAGGGGGCTTTCCGGGAAAACTGTTTTTT. This translates into CASSPTGGFPGKLFF.